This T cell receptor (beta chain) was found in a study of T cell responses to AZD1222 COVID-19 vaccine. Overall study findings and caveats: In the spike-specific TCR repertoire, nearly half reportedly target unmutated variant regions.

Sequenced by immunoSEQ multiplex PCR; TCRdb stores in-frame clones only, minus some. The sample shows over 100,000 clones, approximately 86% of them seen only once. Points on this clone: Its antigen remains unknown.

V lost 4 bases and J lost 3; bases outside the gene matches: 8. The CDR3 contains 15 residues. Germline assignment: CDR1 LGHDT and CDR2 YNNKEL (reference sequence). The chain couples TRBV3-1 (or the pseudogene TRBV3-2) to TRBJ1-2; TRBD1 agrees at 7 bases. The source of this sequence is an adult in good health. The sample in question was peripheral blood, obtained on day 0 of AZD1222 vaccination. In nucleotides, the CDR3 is TGTGCCAGCAGCCCCAGGGGGGGACAGCACTATGGCTACACCTTC. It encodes CASSPRGGQHYGYTF.